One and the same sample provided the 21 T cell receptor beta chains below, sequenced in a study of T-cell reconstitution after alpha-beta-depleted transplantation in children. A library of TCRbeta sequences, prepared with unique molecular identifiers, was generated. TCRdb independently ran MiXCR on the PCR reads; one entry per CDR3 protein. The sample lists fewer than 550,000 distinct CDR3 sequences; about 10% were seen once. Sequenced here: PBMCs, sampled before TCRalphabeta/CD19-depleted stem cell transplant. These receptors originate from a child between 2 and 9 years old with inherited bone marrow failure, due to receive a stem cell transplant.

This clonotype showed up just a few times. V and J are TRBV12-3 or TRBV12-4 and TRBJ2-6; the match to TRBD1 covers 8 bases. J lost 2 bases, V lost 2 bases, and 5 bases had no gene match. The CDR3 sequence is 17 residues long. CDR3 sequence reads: CASSLMSGGTGANVLTF. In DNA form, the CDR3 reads TGTGCCAGCAGTTTAATGTCAGGGGGCACTGGGGCCAACGTCCTGACTTTC.

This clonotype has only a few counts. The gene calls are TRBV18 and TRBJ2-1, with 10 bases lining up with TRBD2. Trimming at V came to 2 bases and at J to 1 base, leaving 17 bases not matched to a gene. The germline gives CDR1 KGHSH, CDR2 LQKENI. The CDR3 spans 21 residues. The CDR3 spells CASSPSSSGRAVEGSYNEQFF. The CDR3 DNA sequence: TGTGCCAGCTCACCAAGTTCCAGCGGGAGGGCCGTAGAAGGTTCCTACAATGAGCAGTTCTTC. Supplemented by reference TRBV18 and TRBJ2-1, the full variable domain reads NAGVMQNPRHLVRRRGQEARLRCSPMKGHSHVYWYRQLPEEGLKFMVYLQKENIIDESGMPKERFSAEFPKEGPSILRIQQVVRGDSAAYFCASSPSSSGRAVEGSYNEQFFGPGTRLTVL.

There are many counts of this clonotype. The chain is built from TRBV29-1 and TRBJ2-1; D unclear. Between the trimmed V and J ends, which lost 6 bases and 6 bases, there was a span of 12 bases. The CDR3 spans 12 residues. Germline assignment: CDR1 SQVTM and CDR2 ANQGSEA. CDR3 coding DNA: TGCAGCGTCGAGGACGGACCCAATGAGCAGTTCTTC. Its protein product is CSVEDGPNEQFF.

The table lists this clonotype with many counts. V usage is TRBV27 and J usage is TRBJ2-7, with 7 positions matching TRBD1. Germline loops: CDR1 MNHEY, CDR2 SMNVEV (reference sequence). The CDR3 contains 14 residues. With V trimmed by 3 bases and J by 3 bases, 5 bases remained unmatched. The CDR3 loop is CASSFGTARYEQYF. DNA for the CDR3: TGTGCCAGCAGTTTTGGGACAGCACGCTACGAGCAGTACTTC.

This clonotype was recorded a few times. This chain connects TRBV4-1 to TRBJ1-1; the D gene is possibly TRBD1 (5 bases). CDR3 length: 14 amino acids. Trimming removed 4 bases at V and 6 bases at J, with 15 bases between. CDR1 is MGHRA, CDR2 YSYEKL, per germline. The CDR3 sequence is CASSRVTVGAEAFF. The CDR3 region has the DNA TGCGCCAGCAGCCGAGTGACAGTGGGCGCTGAAGCTTTCTTT.

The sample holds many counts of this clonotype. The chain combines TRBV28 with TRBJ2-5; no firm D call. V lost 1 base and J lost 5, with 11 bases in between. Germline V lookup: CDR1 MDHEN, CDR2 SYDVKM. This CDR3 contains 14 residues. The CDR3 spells CASSLSTVGETQYF. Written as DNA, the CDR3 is TGTGCCAGCAGTTTATCCACGGTGGGGGAGACCCAGTACTTC.

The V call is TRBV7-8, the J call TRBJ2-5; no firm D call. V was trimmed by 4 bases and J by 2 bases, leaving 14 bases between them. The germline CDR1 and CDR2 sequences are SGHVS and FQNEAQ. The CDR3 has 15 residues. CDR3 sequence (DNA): TGTGCCAGCAGCTCCCCGGACCCTCGACAAGAGACCCAGTACTTC. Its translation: CASSSPDPRQETQYF.

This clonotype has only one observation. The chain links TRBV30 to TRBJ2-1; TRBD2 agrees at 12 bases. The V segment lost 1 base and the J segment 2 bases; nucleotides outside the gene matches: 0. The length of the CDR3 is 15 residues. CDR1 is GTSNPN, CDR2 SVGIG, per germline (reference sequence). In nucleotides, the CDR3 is TGTGCCTGGAGTGGGACTAGCGGGGCCTACAATGAGCAGTTCTTC. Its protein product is CAWSGTSGAYNEQFF.

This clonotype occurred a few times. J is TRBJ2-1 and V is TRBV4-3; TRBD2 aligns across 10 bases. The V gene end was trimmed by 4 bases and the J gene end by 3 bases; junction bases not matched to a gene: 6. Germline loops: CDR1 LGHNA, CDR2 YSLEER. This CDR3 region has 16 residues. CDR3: CASSRGLAENYNEQFF. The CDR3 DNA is TGCGCCAGCAGCCGCGGACTAGCGGAGAACTACAATGAGCAGTTCTTC.

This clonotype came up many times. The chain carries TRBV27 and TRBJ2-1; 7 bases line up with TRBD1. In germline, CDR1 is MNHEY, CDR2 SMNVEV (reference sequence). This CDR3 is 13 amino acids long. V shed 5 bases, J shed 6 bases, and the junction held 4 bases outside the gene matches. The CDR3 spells CASSPWDSNEQFF. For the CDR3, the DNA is TGTGCCAGCAGTCCCTGGGACAGCAATGAGCAGTTCTTC.

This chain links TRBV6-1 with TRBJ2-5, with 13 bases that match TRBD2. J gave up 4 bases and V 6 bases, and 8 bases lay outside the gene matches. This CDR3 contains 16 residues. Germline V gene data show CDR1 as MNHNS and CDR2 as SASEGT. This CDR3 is CASRRPGTSGTETQYF. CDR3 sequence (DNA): TGTGCCAGCAGGCGCCCCGGGACTAGCGGGACAGAGACCCAGTACTTC.

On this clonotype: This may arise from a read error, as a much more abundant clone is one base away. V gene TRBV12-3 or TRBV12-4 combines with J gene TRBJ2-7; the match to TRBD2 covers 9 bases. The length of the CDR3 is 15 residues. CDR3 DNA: TGTGCCGGCAGCCTGGTAGCGGGAGCGGCCTACGAGCAGTACTTC. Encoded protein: CAGSLVAGAAYEQYF.

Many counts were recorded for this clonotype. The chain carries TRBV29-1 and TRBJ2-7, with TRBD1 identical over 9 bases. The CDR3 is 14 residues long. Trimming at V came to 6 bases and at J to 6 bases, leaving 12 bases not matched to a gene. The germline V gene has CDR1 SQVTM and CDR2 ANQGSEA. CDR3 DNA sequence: TGCAGCGTCCTCCAGACAGGGGGAGTAATCGAGCAGTACTTC. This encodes CSVLQTGGVIEQYF.

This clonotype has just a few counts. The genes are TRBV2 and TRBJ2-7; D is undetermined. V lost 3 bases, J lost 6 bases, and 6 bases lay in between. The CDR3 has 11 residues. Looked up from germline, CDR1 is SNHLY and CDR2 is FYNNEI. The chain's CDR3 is CASSESIEQYF. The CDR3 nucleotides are TGTGCCAGCAGTGAGTCCATCGAGCAGTACTTC.

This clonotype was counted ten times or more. CDR3 loop: CASSWNTGQGVDEQFF. DNA for the CDR3: TGTGCCAGCAGCTGGAACACGGGACAGGGAGTGGATGAGCAGTTCTTC. The chain couples TRBV7-9 to TRBJ2-1; 9 positions agree with TRBD1. V shed 4 bases, J shed 8 bases, and the junction held 12 bases outside the gene matches. CDR3 size: 16 residues. The germline V gene encodes CDR1 SEHNR and CDR2 FQNEAQ (reference sequence).

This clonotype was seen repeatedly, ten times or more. The DNA of the CDR3 is TGTGCCAGCAGTCTAGGGGGGGCATACCAAGAGACCCAGTACTTC. Translation gives CASSLGGAYQETQYF. The chain employs TRBV12-3 or TRBV12-4 and TRBJ2-5, with D perhaps matching TRBD2 (7 bases). V was pared by 5 bases and J by 0 bases, with 13 bases between. The CDR3 runs 15 residues.

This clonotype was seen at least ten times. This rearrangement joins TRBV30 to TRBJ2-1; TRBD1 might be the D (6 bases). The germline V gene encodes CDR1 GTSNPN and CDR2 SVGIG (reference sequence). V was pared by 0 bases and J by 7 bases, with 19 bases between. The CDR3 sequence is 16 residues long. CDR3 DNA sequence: TGTGCCTGGAGTGTAAAGCAGTTCAGGGGCATGAATGAGCAGTTCTTC. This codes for CAWSVKQFRGMNEQFF.

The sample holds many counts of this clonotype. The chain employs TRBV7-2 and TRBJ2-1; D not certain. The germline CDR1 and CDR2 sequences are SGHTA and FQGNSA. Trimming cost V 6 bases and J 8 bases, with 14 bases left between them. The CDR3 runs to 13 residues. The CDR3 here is CASRLQFGHEQFF. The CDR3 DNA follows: TGTGCCAGCAGACTACAGTTCGGGCATGAGCAGTTCTTC.

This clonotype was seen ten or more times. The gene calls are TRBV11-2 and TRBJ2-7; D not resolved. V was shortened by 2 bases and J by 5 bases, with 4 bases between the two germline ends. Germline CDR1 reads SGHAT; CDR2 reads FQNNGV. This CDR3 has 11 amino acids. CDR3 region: CASSLWDEQYF. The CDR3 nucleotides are TGTGCCAGCAGCTTATGGGACGAGCAGTACTTC.

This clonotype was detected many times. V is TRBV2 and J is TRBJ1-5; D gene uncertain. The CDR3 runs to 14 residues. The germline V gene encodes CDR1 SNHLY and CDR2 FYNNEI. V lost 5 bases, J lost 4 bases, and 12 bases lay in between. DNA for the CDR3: TGTGCCAGCAGTAAGGCCACGGGGAATCAGCCCCAGCATTTT. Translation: CASSKATGNQPQHF.

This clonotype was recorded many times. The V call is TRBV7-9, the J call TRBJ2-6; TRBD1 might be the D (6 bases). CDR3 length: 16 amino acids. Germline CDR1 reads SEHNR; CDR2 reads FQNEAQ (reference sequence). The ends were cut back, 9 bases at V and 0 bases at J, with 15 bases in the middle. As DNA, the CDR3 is TGTGCCAGTCCGCGTCGACAGGACTCTGGGGCCAACGTCCTGACTTTC. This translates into CASPRRQDSGANVLTF.